This is a list of T cell receptor beta chains from one sample in a study of regulatory and conventional T cells in RAG deficiency. Sequencing used immunoSEQ multiplex PCR; TCRdb keeps in-frame clones, though not all of them. Among 45,000 or so clones, 70% to 90% were seen once, and the ten largest hold 0.51%. Separately, the same data were catalogued under a study of regulatory T cells.

The specimen was CD4+ effector T cells sorted from blood. The source is a human donor in good health. The CDR3 runs from the conserved cysteine through the conserved F or W. The D gene is left open where the match is weak. Not all rows give a size; the values are once, few, many and, for expanded clones, a class.

abundance	v_gene	d_gene	j_gene	CDR3nt	CDR3aa
NA	TRBV19	TRBD2	TRBJ2-1	TGTGCCAGTAGTGTCTCTGCAACTAGCGGGATTTACAATGAGCAGTTCTTC	CASSVSATSGIYNEQFF
NA	TRBV28	NA	TRBJ2-3	TGTGCCAGCAGTTTGGGGGGGCGATCAGATACGCAGTATTTT	CASSLGGRSDTQYF
NA	TRBV7-3	TRBD1	TRBJ2-7	TGTGCCAGCAGCCCAGGGGGGGACAGGGCCTACGAGCAGTACTTC	CASSPGGDRAYEQYF
NA	TRBV6-1	NA	TRBJ2-5	TGTGCCAGCAGTGCCGGCCGAAAAGAGACCCAGTACTTC	CASSAGRKETQYF
NA	TRBV5-1	NA	TRBJ2-6	TGCGCCAGCAGCAGCCTCAGGGGCTCTGGGGCCAACGTCCTGACTTTC	CASSSLRGSGANVLTF
NA	TRBV7-9	NA	TRBJ1-1	TGTGCCAGCAGCTTTTCTAGAGGTGCCACTGAAGCTTTCTTT	CASSFSRGATEAFF
NA	TRBV6-1	NA	TRBJ1-2	TGTGCCAGCAACGAACAGGCTCGGGGACGCGGCTACACCTTC	CASNEQARGRGYTF
once	TRBV9	TRBD2	TRBJ2-3	TGTGCCAGCAGCGCCCTAGGACTAGCGAGTCTGCTCACAGATACGCAGTATTTT	CASSALGLASLLTDTQYF
NA	TRBV11-3	NA	TRBJ1-1	TGTGCCAGCAGCTGGTCAGGATTTAACACTGAAGCTTTCTTT	CASSWSGFNTEAFF
NA	TRBV15	NA	TRBJ2-1	TGTGCCACCAGCAGAGACCCCCAGCCAAGGAATGAGCAGTTCTTC	CATSRDPQPRNEQFF
NA	TRBV7-9	NA	TRBJ2-2	TGTGCCAGCAGCTTAGTTGCAGGGGGGATCGGGGAGCTGTTTTTT	CASSLVAGGIGELFF
NA	TRBV28	TRBD1	TRBJ1-1	TGTGCCAGCATGACCCGCGGGGGCTACAGGGGGCGCACTGAAGCTTTCTTT	CASMTRGGYRGRTEAFF
NA	TRBV6-1	NA	TRBJ2-5	TGTGCCAGCAGTCTTACAGGCATCCAAGAGACCCAGTACTTC	CASSLTGIQETQYF
NA	TRBV11-2	NA	TRBJ2-5	TGTGCCAGCAGTACCTCGGTGGGGGAGCGCCAGTACTTC	CASSTSVGERQYF
NA	TRBV11-3	NA	TRBJ2-3	TGTGCCAGCAGCTATACACAGGTCCGAAGCGGAGCAGATACGCAGTATTTT	CASSYTQVRSGADTQYF
NA	TRBV7-6	NA	TRBJ2-3	TGTGCCAGCAGCTTAGGTTTATCCACAGATACGCAGTATTTT	CASSLGLSTDTQYF
NA	TRBV5-1	NA	TRBJ2-7	TGCGCCAGCAGCAACGTGGGCCTTCCCTACGAGCAGTACTTC	CASSNVGLPYEQYF
NA	TRBV7-9	NA	TRBJ1-1	TGTGCCAGCAGCTACCTGAAGGCCGTGAACACTGAAGCTTTCTTT	CASSYLKAVNTEAFF
NA	TRBV9	NA	TRBJ1-2	TGTGCCAGCAAAGCGGTAGGCGGCTACACCTTC	CASKAVGGYTF
NA	TRBV7-9	TRBD1	TRBJ1-4	TGTGCCAGCAGCTTGCCGAGGGGGCGAGATAATGAAAAACTGTTTTTT	CASSLPRGRDNEKLFF
few	TRBV18	NA	TRBJ1-4	TGTGCCAGCTCACCACAACAAGACGTGGCAAATGAAAAACTGTTTTTT	CASSPQQDVANEKLFF
once	TRBV5-5	NA	TRBJ2-6	TGTGCCAGCAGCACGGAACCGACTTCTGGGGCCAACGTCCTGACTTTC	CASSTEPTSGANVLTF
few	TRBV7-9	NA	TRBJ2-6	TGTGCCAGCAGCCGGGAACTCTCTGGGGCCAACGTCCTGACTTTC	CASSRELSGANVLTF
NA	TRBV18	TRBD1	TRBJ2-3	TGTGCCAGCTCACCACCGCGTCGGACAGGGGGTCCAGATACGCAGTATTTT	CASSPPRRTGGPDTQYF
NA	TRBV5-6	NA	TRBJ1-1	TGTGCCAGCAGCTTGAATATGGGGACCACTGAAGCTTTCTTT	CASSLNMGTTEAFF
NA	TRBV6-6	NA	TRBJ1-6	TGTGCCAGCAGTTTGGGCACCGAATCACCCCTCCACTTT	CASSLGTESPLHF
NA	TRBV27	TRBD2	TRBJ2-1	TGTGCCAGCAGTTTATCGTTAATGAGCGCTAGCGGGAGGGACAATGAGCAGTTCTTC	CASSLSLMSASGRDNEQFF
once	TRBV4-1	NA	TRBJ1-6	TGCGCCAGCAGCCAAGATCCGGGGGGCTCCTATAATTCACCCCTCCACTTT	CASSQDPGGSYNSPLHF
NA	TRBV18	TRBD2	TRBJ2-7	TGTGCCAGCTCACCGCCTACCCGGGGGGGTGAGCAGTACTTC	CASSPPTRGGEQYF